The 17 T cell receptor beta chains given below trace back to one sample, sequenced in a study of vaccination and CD4 T cells after COVID-19. Treatment defined: roughly 10-day PBMC culture with coronavirus spike peptide pools or control peptides (ViraFEST assay). The Oncomine TCR Beta short-read assay generated sequence data from the DNA of cultured CD4+ T cells. In TCRdb, the PCR reads were re-called with MiXCR into one record per CDR3 protein. The sample holds thousands of distinct CDR3 sequences, 50% to 60% seen once. Which antigens these TCRs recognize remains unknown. The sample comprised CD4+ T cells from blood, cultured in vitro. All receptors come from a human donor who had recovered from COVID-19.

This sequence joins TRBV30 and TRBJ2-3; TRBD1 might be the D (5 bases). V shed 1 base and J shed 2 bases, with 10 bases lying between them. CDR3 length: 14 amino acids. Germline V gene lookup returns CDR1 GTSNPN and CDR2 SVGIG (reference sequence). CDR3 DNA sequence: TGTGCCTGGAGTGGGTTAGGGGCCACAGATACGCAGTATTTT. Amino acid sequence: CAWSGLGATDTQYF.

This chain uses TRBV21-1 with TRBJ1-5. TRBV21-1 counts as a pseudogene. CDR3 size: 11 residues. CDR3 coding DNA: TGTGCCAGGGATTCCACCCCGCCCCAGCATTTT. This sequence encodes CARDSTPPQHF.

The chain is built from TRBV11-3 and TRBJ2-1, with unresolved D. This CDR3 has 13 amino acids. The V gene lost 0 bases and the J gene lost 6 bases, with 6 bases spanning the gap. Germline CDR1 is SGHNT and CDR2 is YENEEA. CDR3 sequence: CASSLEQFNEQFF. The CDR3 DNA is TGTGCCAGCAGCTTAGAACAGTTCAATGAGCAGTTCTTC.

The chain couples TRBV27 to TRBJ1-6; 8 positions agree with TRBD1. CDR1 and CDR2 (germline): MNHEY, SMNVEV (reference sequence). The CDR3 consists of 17 residues. After removal of 1 base from V and 6 bases from J, the junction contained 8 bases not matched to a gene. The CDR3 DNA reads as TGTGCCAGCAGTTTATTGGGCAGGGGGCAGTCTAATTCACCCCTCCACTTT. Its translation is CASSLLGRGQSNSPLHF.

This clonotype was counted a few times. The chain recombines TRBV6-2 or TRBV6-3 with TRBJ1-2; the D gene is possibly TRBD1 (5 bases). Germline lookup yields CDR1 MNHEY and CDR2 SVGEGT. Trimming removed 2 bases from V and 4 bases from J, with 11 bases in between. The CDR3 runs 14 residues. CDR3: CASSYLDRGYGYTF. The DNA for the CDR3 is TGTGCCAGCAGTTACCTCGACAGAGGCTATGGCTACACCTTC.

The chain combines TRBV5-1 with TRBJ2-1, with D maybe TRBD1 (6 bases). Looked up from germline, CDR1 is SGHRS and CDR2 is YFSETQ. Trimming shortened V by 0 bases and J by 4 bases, and 8 bases separated the two germline ends. The CDR3 is 14 amino acids. CDR3 protein: CASSLGQEYNEQFF. For the CDR3, the DNA is TGCGCCAGCAGCTTGGGACAGGAATACAATGAGCAGTTCTTC.

V usage is TRBV11-3 and J usage is TRBJ2-1, with TRBD2 identical over 16 bases. The V segment lost 5 bases and the J segment 6 bases; nucleotides outside the gene matches: 4. The length of the CDR3 is 16 residues. CDR1 is SGHNT and CDR2 is YENEEA in the germline V gene. CDR3 coding DNA: TGTGCCAGCAGCCAGGGACTAGCGGGGGGGCGCAATGAGCAGTTCTTC. Translation: CASSQGLAGGRNEQFF.

V is TRBV27 and J is TRBJ1-3, with D perhaps matching TRBD1 (5 bases). Per germline, CDR1 MNHEY and CDR2 SMNVEV (reference sequence). The CDR3 runs 13 residues. Trimming shortened V by 3 bases and J by 4 bases, and 7 bases separated the two germline ends. CDR3 sequence: CASSLTEGNTIYF. In nucleotides, the CDR3 is TGTGCCAGCAGTTTGACAGAAGGAAACACCATATATTTT.

V and J are TRBV4-1 and TRBJ1-1; TRBD1 might be the D (5 bases). The CDR3 consists of 15 residues. Germline assignment: CDR1 MGHRA and CDR2 YSYEKL. With 1 base removed from V and 4 bases from J, the gap between germline ends came to 13 bases. The CDR3 DNA reads TGCGCCAGCAGCCAAGGTAGGGGCTCCGTCACTGAAGCTTTCTTT. Its protein is CASSQGRGSVTEAFF.

This chain connects TRBV10-1 to TRBJ2-1, with D hard to call. V lost 0 bases to trimming and J lost 7 bases, with 7 bases between them. The CDR3 has 13 amino acids. Germline V gives CDR1 WNHNN, CDR2 SYGVQD (reference sequence). The CDR3 spells CASSESLANEQFF. CDR3 in DNA: TGCGCCAGCAGTGAGTCCTTAGCAAATGAGCAGTTCTTC.

Notes on this clonotype: One end of the junction is discordant with germline, which a read error may explain. The chain has TRBV12-3 or TRBV12-4 and TRBJ1-5; 8 nucleotides agree with TRBD1. This CDR3 has 17 residues. The CDR3 DNA reads as TGTGCCAGCAGCTTAGGACAGGGAATAGGTAGCAATCAGCCCCAGCATTTT. This gives the protein CASSLGQGIGSNQPQHF.

The gene calls are TRBV25-1 and TRBJ2-5, with 8 nucleotides matching TRBD1. The CDR3 extends over 15 amino acids. Germline V gene lookup returns CDR1 MGHDK and CDR2 SYGVNS. V gave up 4 bases and J gave up 5 bases; unmatched junction bases: 9. The CDR3 is CASSGAGGGWETQYF. The CDR3 nucleotides read TGTGCCAGCAGTGGGGCAGGGGGCGGTTGGGAGACCCAGTACTTC.

V is TRBV7-2 and J is TRBJ2-7, with TRBD2 matching 15 bases. Unmatched junction bases numbered 5, after V lost 6 bases and J lost 2 bases. Germline CDR1 is SGHTA and CDR2 is FQGNSA. The CDR3 is 16 amino acids. CDR3: CASSRTSGGATYEQYF. The CDR3 DNA sequence: TGTGCCAGCAGTCGGACTAGCGGGGGGGCCACCTACGAGCAGTACTTC. Drawing the rest from reference TRBV7-2 and TRBJ2-7, the complete variable domain is GAGVSQSPSNKVTEKGKDVELRCDPISGHTALYWYRQSLGQGLEFLIYFQGNSAPDKSGLPSDRFSAERTGGSVSTLTIQRTQQEDSAVYLCASSRTSGGATYEQYFGPGTRLTVT.

V and J are TRBV10-1 and TRBJ2-2, with D possibly being TRBD2 (5 bases). Germline CDR1 reads WNHNN; CDR2 reads SYGVQD (reference sequence). V was shortened by 3 bases and J by 4 bases, with 12 bases between the two germline ends. CDR3 length: 15 amino acids. The CDR3 bases are TGCGCCAGCAGTGAACGGCCCCGGGGCACCGGGGAGCTGTTTTTT. This codes for CASSERPRGTGELFF.

This clonotype has a handful of counts. The chain recombines TRBV25-1 with TRBJ2-1; no reliable D call. Trimming took 8 bases from V and 6 from J, leaving 14 bases between them. Germline loops: CDR1 MGHDK, CDR2 SYGVNS. The CDR3 is 13 residues long. CDR3 region: CASEKRLVNEQFF. CDR3 DNA sequence: TGTGCCAGCGAGAAGAGGCTGGTCAATGAGCAGTTCTTC.

The V call is TRBV20-1, the J call TRBJ1-1; 8 bases are a match to TRBD1. V lost 4 bases, J lost 5 bases, and 15 bases stayed unmatched. CDR3 length: 16 amino acids. Germline V gene data show CDR1 as DFQATT and CDR2 as SNEGSKA (reference sequence). This CDR3 is CSAILGQGRIGTEAFF. For the CDR3, the DNA is TGCAGTGCTATCCTCGGACAGGGACGGATTGGGACTGAAGCTTTCTTT.

This chain uses TRBV19 with TRBJ2-1; weak D call: TRBD2 (5 bases). This CDR3 has 16 amino acids. Germline V CDR1 and CDR2: LNHDA, SQIVND (reference sequence). V was clipped by 2 bases and J by 4 bases, with 15 bases between them. CDR3 DNA sequence: TGTGCCAGTAGTATACCCCTCGGCGGGTCTTACAATGAGCAGTTCTTC. Translated: CASSIPLGGSYNEQFF.